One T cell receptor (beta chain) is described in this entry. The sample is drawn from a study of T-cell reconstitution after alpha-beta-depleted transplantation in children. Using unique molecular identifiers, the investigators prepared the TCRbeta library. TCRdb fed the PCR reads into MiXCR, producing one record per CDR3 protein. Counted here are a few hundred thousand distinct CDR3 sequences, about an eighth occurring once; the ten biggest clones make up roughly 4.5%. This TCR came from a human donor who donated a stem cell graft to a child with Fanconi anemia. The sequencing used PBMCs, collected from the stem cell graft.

The CDR3 DNA follows: TGTGCCAGCAGTTCCCGATCTTACTCGACCGGGGAGCTGTTTTTT. This codes for CASSSRSYSTGELFF. The chain links TRBV6-5 to TRBJ2-2; D is ambiguous. The CDR3 is made up of 15 amino acids. V dropped 4 bases and J dropped 5 bases, with 14 bases sitting between them. Germline loops: CDR1 MNHEY, CDR2 SVGAGI.